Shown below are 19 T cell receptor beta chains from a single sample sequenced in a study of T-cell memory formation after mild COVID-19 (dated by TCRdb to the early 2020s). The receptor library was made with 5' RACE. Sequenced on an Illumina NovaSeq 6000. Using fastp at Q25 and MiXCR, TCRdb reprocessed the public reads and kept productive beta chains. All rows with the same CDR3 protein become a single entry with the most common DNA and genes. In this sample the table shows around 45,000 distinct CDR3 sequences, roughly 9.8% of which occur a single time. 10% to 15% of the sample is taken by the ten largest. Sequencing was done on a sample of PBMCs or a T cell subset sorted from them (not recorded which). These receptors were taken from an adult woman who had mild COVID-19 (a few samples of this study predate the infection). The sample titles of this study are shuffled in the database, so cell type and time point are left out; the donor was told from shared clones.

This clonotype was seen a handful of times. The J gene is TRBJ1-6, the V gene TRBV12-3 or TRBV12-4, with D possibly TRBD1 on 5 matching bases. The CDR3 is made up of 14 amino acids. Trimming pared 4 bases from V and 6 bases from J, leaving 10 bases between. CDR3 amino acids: CASSSAGFNSPLHF. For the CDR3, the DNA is TGTGCCAGCAGTTCCGCAGGGTTTAATTCACCCCTCCACTTT.

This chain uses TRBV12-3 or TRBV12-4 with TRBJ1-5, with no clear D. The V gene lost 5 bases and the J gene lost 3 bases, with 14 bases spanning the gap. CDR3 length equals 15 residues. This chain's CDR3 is CASSPHQTSNQPQHF. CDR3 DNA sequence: TGTGCCAGCAGTCCACATCAGACCTCCAATCAGCCCCAGCATTTT.

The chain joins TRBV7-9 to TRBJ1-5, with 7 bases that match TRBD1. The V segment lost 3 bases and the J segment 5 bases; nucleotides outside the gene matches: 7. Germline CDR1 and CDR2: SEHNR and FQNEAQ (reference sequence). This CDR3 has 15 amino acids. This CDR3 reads CASSLDKQGYQPQHF. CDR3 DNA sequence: TGTGCCAGCAGCTTGGATAAACAGGGGTATCAGCCCCAGCATTTT.

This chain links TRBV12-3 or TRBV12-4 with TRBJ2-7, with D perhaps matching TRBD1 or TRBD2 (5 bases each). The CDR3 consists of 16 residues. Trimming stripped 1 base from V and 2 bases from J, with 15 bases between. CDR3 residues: CASSLGTGGLAYEQYF. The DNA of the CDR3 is TGTGCCAGCAGTTTAGGTACAGGAGGCCTAGCCTACGAGCAGTACTTC.

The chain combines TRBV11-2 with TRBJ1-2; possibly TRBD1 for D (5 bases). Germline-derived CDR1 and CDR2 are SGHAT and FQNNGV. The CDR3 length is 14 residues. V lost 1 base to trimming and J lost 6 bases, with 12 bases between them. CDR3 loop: CASSLVGGVNGYTF. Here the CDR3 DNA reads TGTGCCAGCAGCTTAGTGGGGGGAGTGAATGGCTACACCTTC.

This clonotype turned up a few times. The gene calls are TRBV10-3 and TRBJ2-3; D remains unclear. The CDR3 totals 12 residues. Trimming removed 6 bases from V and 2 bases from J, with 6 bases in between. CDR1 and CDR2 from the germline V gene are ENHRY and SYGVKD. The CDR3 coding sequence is TGTGCCATCAGGGAAGCCACAGATACGCAGTATTTT. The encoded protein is CAIREATDTQYF.

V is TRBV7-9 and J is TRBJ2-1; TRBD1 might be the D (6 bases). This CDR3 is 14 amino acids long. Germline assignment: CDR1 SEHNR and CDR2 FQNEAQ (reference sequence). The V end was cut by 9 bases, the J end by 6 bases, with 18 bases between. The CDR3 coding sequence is TGTGCCAGTACCGAGAACAGGGCTGGCAATGAGCAGTTCTTC. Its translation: CASTENRAGNEQFF. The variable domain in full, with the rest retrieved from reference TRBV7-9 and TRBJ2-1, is DTGVSQNPRHKITKRGQNVTFRCDPISEHNRLYWYRQTLGQGPEFLTYFQNEAQLEKSRLLSDRFSAERPKGSFSTLEIQRTEQGDSAMYLCASTENRAGNEQFFGPGTRLTVL.

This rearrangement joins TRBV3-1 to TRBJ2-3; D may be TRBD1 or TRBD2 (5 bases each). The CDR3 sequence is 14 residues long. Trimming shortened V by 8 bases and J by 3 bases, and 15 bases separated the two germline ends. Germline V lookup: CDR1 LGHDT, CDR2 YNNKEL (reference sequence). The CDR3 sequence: CASARTGTTDTQYF. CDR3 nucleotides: TGTGCCAGCGCCCGAACGGGGACGACAGATACGCAGTATTTT.

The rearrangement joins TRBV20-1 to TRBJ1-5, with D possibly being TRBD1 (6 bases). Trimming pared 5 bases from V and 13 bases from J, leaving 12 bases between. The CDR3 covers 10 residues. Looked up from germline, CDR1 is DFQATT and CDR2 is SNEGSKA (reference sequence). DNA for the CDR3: TGCAGTGCTTACCGGGACACTCAGCATTTT. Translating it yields CSAYRDTQHF.

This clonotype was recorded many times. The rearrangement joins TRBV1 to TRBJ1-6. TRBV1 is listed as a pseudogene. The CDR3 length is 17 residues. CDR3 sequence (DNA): TGCACCAGCAGCCAAGTTAGTAAGGCCCGGGTAATCGGGACCCTCCACTTT. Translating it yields CTSSQVSKARVIGTLHF.

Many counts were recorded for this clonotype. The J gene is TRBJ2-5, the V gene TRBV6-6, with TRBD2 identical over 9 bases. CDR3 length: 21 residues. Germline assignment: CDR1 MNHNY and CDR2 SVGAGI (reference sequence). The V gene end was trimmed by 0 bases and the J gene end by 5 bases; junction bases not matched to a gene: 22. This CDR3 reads CASSYSIRRLAGAREGETQYF. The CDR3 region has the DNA TGTGCCAGCAGTTACTCGATCAGACGATTAGCGGGAGCCAGGGAGGGGGAGACCCAGTACTTC.

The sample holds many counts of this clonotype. The DNA for the CDR3 is TGCAGTGCTAGCCCCGAAACCTACGAGCAGTACTTC. Encoded protein: CSASPETYEQYF. This chain links TRBV20-1 with TRBJ2-7; D is unresolved. The germline CDR1 and CDR2 sequences are DFQATT and SNEGSKA (reference sequence). The CDR3 extends over 12 amino acids. Deletions cut 3 bases from V and 2 bases from J, with 8 bases between.

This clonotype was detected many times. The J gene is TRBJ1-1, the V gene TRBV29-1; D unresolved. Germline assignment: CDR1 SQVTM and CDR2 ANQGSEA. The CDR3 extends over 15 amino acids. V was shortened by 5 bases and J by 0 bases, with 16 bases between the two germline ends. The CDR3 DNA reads TGCAGCGTTAAGCCTCGTTTGCCCATGAACACTGAAGCTTTCTTT. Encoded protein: CSVKPRLPMNTEAFF.

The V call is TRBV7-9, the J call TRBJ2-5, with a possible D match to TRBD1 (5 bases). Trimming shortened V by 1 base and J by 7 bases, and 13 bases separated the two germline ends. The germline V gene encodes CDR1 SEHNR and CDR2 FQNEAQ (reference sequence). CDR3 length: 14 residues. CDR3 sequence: CASSLVRGRGTQYF. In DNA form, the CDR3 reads TGTGCCAGCAGCTTAGTGCGAGGAAGGGGGACCCAGTACTTC.

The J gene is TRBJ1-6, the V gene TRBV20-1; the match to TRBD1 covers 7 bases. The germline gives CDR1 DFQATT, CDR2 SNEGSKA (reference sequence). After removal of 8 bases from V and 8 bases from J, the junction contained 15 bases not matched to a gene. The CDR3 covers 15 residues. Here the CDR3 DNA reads TGCAGTACTGAGGAGACAGGGCAGCTTTATTCACCCCTCCACTTT. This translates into CSTEETGQLYSPLHF.

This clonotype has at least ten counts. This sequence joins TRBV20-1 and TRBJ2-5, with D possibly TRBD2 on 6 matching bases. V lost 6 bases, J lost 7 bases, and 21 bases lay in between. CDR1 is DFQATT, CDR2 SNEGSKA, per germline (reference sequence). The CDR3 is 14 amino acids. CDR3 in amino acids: CSARRDLEGATQYF. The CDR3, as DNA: TGCAGTGCGCGGCGGGACCTCGAAGGAGCGACCCAGTACTTC.

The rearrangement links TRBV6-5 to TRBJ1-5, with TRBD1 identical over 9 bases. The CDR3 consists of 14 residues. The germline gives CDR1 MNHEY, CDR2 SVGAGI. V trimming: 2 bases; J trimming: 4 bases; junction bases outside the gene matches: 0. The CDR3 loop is CASSYGTGNQPQHF. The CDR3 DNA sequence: TGTGCCAGCAGTTACGGGACAGGGAATCAGCCCCAGCATTTT.

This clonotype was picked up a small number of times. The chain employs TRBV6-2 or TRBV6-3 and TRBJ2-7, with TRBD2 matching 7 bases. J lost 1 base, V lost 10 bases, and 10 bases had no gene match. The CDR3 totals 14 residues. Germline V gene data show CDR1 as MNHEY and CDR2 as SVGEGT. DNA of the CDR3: TGTGCCACCGCCCGTGCGGGGGAATCCTACGAGCAGTACTTC. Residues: CATARAGESYEQYF.

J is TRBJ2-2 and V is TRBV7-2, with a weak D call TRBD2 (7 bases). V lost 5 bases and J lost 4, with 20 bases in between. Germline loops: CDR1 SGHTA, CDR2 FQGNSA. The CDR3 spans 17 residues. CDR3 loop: CASSRGLAEKITGELFF. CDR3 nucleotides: TGTGCCAGCAGCCGGGGGCTAGCGGAAAAGATCACCGGGGAGCTGTTTTTT.